This TCR beta chain was recovered during a study of shared clonotypes between healthy human individuals (TCRdb year 2020). Regarding the research as a whole: The cohort comprised a couple of women and three men aged 18 to 49 years. To increase sequencing depth and limit assay-specific biases, TCR repertoire library preparation and sequencing were carried out by different laboratories using diverse techniques. The study deeply sequenced blood TCR repertoires of about five healthy adults to estimate repertoire size and the extent of clonotype sharing between individuals. Per donor, leukapheresis produced somewhere between about 0.85 and 10 billion PBMCs. For each donor, CD4 naive and CD4 memory were each given three plates, CD8 naive was given two plates, and CD8 memory was given one plate. The paper as a whole reports these results and caveats: Incomplete sequencing was indicated by rarefaction of sorted-subset datasets, despite the large sequencing depth. Compared with non-shared clonotypes, the clonotypes found in all four sorted-subset donors had higher generation probabilities. Sampling was restricted to blood, and TCR repertoires in tissue are likely to differ from TCR repertoires in blood. Pairwise subsampling led to the expectation that sequencing depth would affect the degree of clonotype sharing among donors. Naive subsets generally had larger estimated clonotype richness than memory subsets. Because the study included a small number of donors, the genetic and exposure-history diversity represented was limited. When four donors were compared, the shared fraction of clonotypes was roughly 5% for naive CD4, about 4% for naive CD8, roughly 2.5% for memory CD4, and approximately 0.4% for memory CD8.

For the CD8 naive samples, CD45RO-negative cells were positively selected for CCR7, yielding a CD45RA+CCR7+ population from which TemRA cells were excluded. Healthy HIV-negative adults with no recently reported acute infections or vaccinations were included as donors. Every donor was a Caucasian adult living in Nashville, Tennessee, USA. Blood was obtained by leukapheresis, after which PBMCs were separated by Ficoll-Histopaque density gradient centrifugation and cryopreserved in liquid nitrogen vapor phase. Analytical flow cytometry was used to check the purity and quantity of every magnetically sorted T cell population. Each sorted fraction had its genomic DNA isolated and then quantified by UV absorbance on a Nanodrop 2000c. Relative to germline, V is missing 2 bases and J is missing 6 bases, with 14 bases of the junction outside any gene match. From a lookup of the germline V gene (reference sequence), CDR1 and CDR2 are GTSNPN and SVGIG. Reading from cysteine to phenylalanine, the CDR3 counts 16 amino acids. Only the CDR3 part of the read is kept: 48 bases, read in frame from the first base.

Using the deep immunoSEQ assay, multiplex PCR amplified TCR CDR3 regions from genomic DNA. Extracted genomic DNA from each cell subset was spread evenly across all wells of several immunoSEQ 96-well plates, with each plate serving as a replicate. For sorted subsets, around 200 ng genomic DNA, equal to some 28,000 T cell genomes, was loaded into each replicate PCR. The purified libraries were quantified using a Qubit 3.0 fluorometer, sized with a Bioanalyzer 2100, and then quantified again using the KAPA Library Quantification kit. A separate single-read 150-cycle Illumina NextSeq 550 flow cell was used to sequence each immunoSEQ 96-well plate. As for the authors' bioinformatics: Because only junctional sequences without quality scores were contained in the immunoSEQ output, filtering matching that applied to full-length reads could not be performed. To assign V/J genes and CDR3, sequences were annotated using PyIR, a Python wrapper for IgBLAST v1.9, with IMGT germline references. Reads were removed for weak V/J assignments (E-value above 1e-6), missing CDR3, stop codons, out-of-frame junctions, or ambiguous translated residues. A V3J clonotype was defined by an identical inferred V gene, J gene, and CDR3 amino acid sequence. Percentage overlap between repertoires was calculated by dividing the number of shared unique clonotypes by the size of the smaller repertoire. Three approaches were used to assess repertoire richness: RTK rarefaction, the Chao1 estimator, and Recon v2.1 estimates of unobserved clonotypes. For all TCRbeta clonotypes obtained by the gDNA method from a few donors, generation probabilities were computed with OLGA. What TCRdb holds here is the immuneACCESS table cut down to in-frame rearrangements. Part of the clones is not present; checked against another copy, under half of the missing clones reflect an unresolved V gene, and the others are unexplained. V and J calls and clone size are as listed in that table; D and trimming were resolved from the DNA. The sample has about 1,900,000 clones on record, over 85% of them singletons. 1% to 1.5% of the sample is taken by the ten largest.

A single count supports this clone. It has no known antigen specificity. The record has no base qualities; no much larger clone is one base away. The rearrangement combines TRBV30 with TRBJ1-2, and 8 junctional nucleotides match TRBD1. This receptor was taken from a man aged 18 to 35 in good health. Input material: naive CD8+ T cells sorted from blood. What this sample's cell subset or site label stands for: CD45RA+CCR7+. The DNA sequence is given as TGTGCCTGGAGTCCCCTCCAGGGGGCTTGGGTTAATGGCTACACCTTC. Its translation is CAWSPLQGAWVNGYTF. With the portions outside the CDR3 filled from the reference TRBV30 and TRBJ1-2 genes, the complete variable region becomes SQTIHQWPATLVQPVGSPLSLECTVEGTSNPNLYWYRQAAGRGLQLLFYSVGIGQISSEVPQNLSASRPQDRQFILSSKKLLLSDSGFYLCAWSPLQGAWVNGYTFGSGTRLTVV.